The entry below describes one TCR beta chain. Its antigen is currently unknown. The data originate from a study of OX40 agonist ivuxolimab in advanced cancers. About the research overall: Cancers in dose escalation were hepatocellular, melanoma, renal cell and head and neck. Study-level results: Relative to CD4+ cells, CD8+ T cells on average had more expanded clones. At doses 0.1 to 3.0 mg/kg, CD4+ and CD8+ clones expanded.

Trimming cost V 0 bases and J 4 bases, with 7 bases left between them. Per the germline V gene, CDR1 is SEHNR and CDR2 is FQNEAQ (reference sequence). The CDR3 is made up of 14 amino acids. Sequencing was performed with immunoSEQ multiplex PCR; in TCRdb, only in-frame clones are kept and a portion is missing. The repertoire holds 70,000 or so clones, with about 79% as singletons. The receptor's source is an adult with an advanced solid tumor such as melanoma, head and neck, liver or kidney cancer. The genes are TRBV7-9 and TRBJ1-3; a possible D gene is TRBD1 (6 bases). The sample here was CD4+ or CD8+ T cells sorted from blood, taken in a trial of the OX40 agonist ivuxolimab. The DNA of the CDR3 is TGTGCCAGCAGCTTAGCCGGACAGGGAAACACCATATATTTT. This translates into CASSLAGQGNTIYF.